One and the same sample provided the 20 T cell receptor beta chains below, sequenced in a study of CD8+ T cells in alopecia areata. In each case, RNA was isolated and then reverse transcribed into cDNA as the sequencing template. The protocol was immunoSEQ multiplex PCR, while the TCRdb copy is restricted to in-frame clones and leaves out a portion. The data contain 100,000 to 150,000 clones, around 50% of them seen just once; the ten biggest clones take up roughly a tenth. The material sequenced was NKG2D-low CD8+ T cells sorted from blood. These receptors all stem from a human donor with alopecia areata.

The V and J genes are TRBV27 and TRBJ2-7; D not resolved. Germline CDR1 reads MNHEY; CDR2 reads SMNVEV (reference sequence). Between the trimmed V and J ends, which lost 2 bases and 4 bases, there was a span of 9 bases. The CDR3 consists of 13 residues. The CDR3 coding sequence is TGTGCCAGCAGTTTAGGTCGGAGATACGAGCAGTACTTC. Translated, it gives CASSLGRRYEQYF.

The chain employs TRBV4-1 and TRBJ2-1; 10 bases are shared with TRBD1. Trimming took 0 bases from V and 9 from J; bases not matched to a gene: 5. The germline V gene encodes CDR1 MGHRA and CDR2 YSYEKL. The CDR3 contains 15 residues. The CDR3 bases are TGCGCCAGCAGCCAAGAGGGACAGGGGATTGGTGAGCAGTTCTTC. Protein product: CASSQEGQGIGEQFF.

The CDR3 nucleotides are TGCAGCGTTGAAGATCGACTAGCGGGGTGGGAGACCCAGTACTTC. It specifies CSVEDRLAGWETQYF. This rearrangement joins TRBV29-1 to TRBJ2-5; 11 bases are shared with TRBD2. Germline V CDR1 and CDR2: SQVTM, ANQGSEA. The CDR3 extends over 15 amino acids. The V and J ends lost 0 bases and 5 bases, in that order; junction bases with no gene match: 5.

The CDR3 region is CASRSQGDEQYF. The CDR3 coding sequence is TGTGCCAGCAGATCTCAGGGGGACGAGCAGTACTTC. The chain uses TRBV27 and TRBJ2-7, with 7 bases lining up with TRBD1. Losses at the gene ends were 6 bases for V and 5 bases for J; bases not matched to a gene: 4. This CDR3 contains 12 residues. CDR1 is MNHEY, CDR2 SMNVEV, per germline (reference sequence).

This chain links TRBV29-1 with TRBJ2-1, with D possibly called TRBD1 or TRBD2 (5 bases each). The CDR3 sequence is 15 residues long. Looked up from germline, CDR1 is SQVTM and CDR2 is ANQGSEA. Deletions cut 5 bases from V and 0 bases from J, with 14 bases between. CDR3 nucleotides: TGCAGCGTTAGGGGAGTCCCAAGCTCCTACAATGAGCAGTTCTTC. Residues: CSVRGVPSSYNEQFF.

The chain is built from TRBV27 and TRBJ2-7; maybe TRBD1 (6 bases). The V and J ends lost 8 bases and 0 bases respectively, with 20 bases between them. Looked up from germline, CDR1 is MNHEY and CDR2 is SMNVEV (reference sequence). CDR3 length equals 16 residues. The DNA of the CDR3 is TGTGCCAGCTCGGGGACAAGGCCCACAAGCTCCTACGAGCAGTACTTC. It is translated as CASSGTRPTSSYEQYF.

There are a few counts of this clone. The chain links TRBV29-1 to TRBJ1-4, with D possibly matching TRBD1 (6 bases). Deletions cut 3 bases from V and 8 bases from J, with 16 bases between. This CDR3 is built from 14 residues. CDR1 and CDR2 (germline): SQVTM, ANQGSEA. The CDR3 here is CSVEALRQGEKLFF. CDR3 nucleotides: TGCAGCGTTGAGGCGTTGAGGCAGGGGGAAAAACTGTTTTTT.

V gene TRBV6-5 combines with J gene TRBJ1-4; perhaps TRBD1 as D (5 bases). The V end was cut by 6 bases, the J end by 5 bases, with 13 bases between. The CDR3 is 14 residues long. CDR1 and CDR2 (germline): MNHEY, SVGAGI. The CDR3 DNA sequence: TGTGCCAGCAGACCCGGGACGGGGAATGAAAAACTGTTTTTT. The encoded protein is CASRPGTGNEKLFF.

The chain has TRBV5-1 and TRBJ1-2; maybe TRBD1 (5 bases). The length of the CDR3 is 16 residues. V was shortened by 0 bases and J by 5 bases, with 17 bases between the two germline ends. Per germline, CDR1 SGHRS and CDR2 YFSETQ. The CDR3 reads CASSLEGTPGLYGYTF. CDR3 coding DNA: TGCGCCAGCAGCTTGGAGGGGACGCCCGGACTTTATGGCTACACCTTC.

This clone was observed a handful of times. The genes are TRBV29-1 and TRBJ2-3; 10 bases fit TRBD2. The CDR3 extends over 16 amino acids. Per germline, CDR1 SQVTM and CDR2 ANQGSEA. The trim removed 4 bases at V and 1 base at J, leaving 8 bases unmatched. The CDR3 DNA reads as TGCAGCGTTGGACCGGAACTAGCGGGACGCACAGATACGCAGTATTTT. Protein sequence: CSVGPELAGRTDTQYF.

This rearrangement joins TRBV29-1 to TRBJ2-1, with 8 bases identical to TRBD2. Germline CDR1 reads SQVTM; CDR2 reads ANQGSEA. Trimming cost V 6 bases and J 7 bases; bases outside gene matches: 5. This CDR3 is built from 12 residues. The CDR3 reads CSVPGLGNEQFF. DNA for the CDR3: TGCAGCGTGCCGGGACTAGGGAATGAGCAGTTCTTC.

The genes are TRBV6-6 and TRBJ2-7; no definite D call. Germline CDR1 reads MNHNY; CDR2 reads SVGAGI (reference sequence). This CDR3 comprises 11 residues. The V and J ends lost 10 bases and 2 bases respectively, with 9 bases between them. The CDR3 sequence is CAISAAYEQYF. The CDR3 DNA sequence: TGTGCCATATCTGCGGCCTACGAGCAGTACTTC.

The chain carries TRBV29-1 and TRBJ1-1; D is unclear. This CDR3 has 15 amino acids. The V end was cut by 6 bases, the J end by 2 bases, with 19 bases between. Germline V gene lookup returns CDR1 SQVTM and CDR2 ANQGSEA. The CDR3 DNA sequence: TGCAGCGTGCCCGCCCTGGGAAGGGATAACACTGAAGCTTTCTTT. Translating it yields CSVPALGRDNTEAFF.

This clone was picked up a small number of times. The rearrangement joins TRBV15 to TRBJ2-7; D may correspond to TRBD1 or TRBD2 (5 bases each). This CDR3 comprises 13 residues. V lost 4 bases to trimming and J lost 3 bases, with 10 bases between them. Germline lookup yields CDR1 LNHNV and CDR2 YYDKDF (reference sequence). The CDR3 sequence is CATSTRDGYEQYF. CDR3 sequence (DNA): TGTGCCACCAGCACCAGGGACGGCTACGAGCAGTACTTC.

The rearrangement links TRBV30 to TRBJ2-5, with 10 bases lining up with TRBD2. CDR1 and CDR2 from the germline V gene are GTSNPN and SVGIG (reference sequence). The CDR3 spans 14 residues. The ends lost 2 bases at V and 2 bases at J; junction bases unmatched: 2. The CDR3: CAWSRTSGQETQYF. Here the CDR3 DNA reads TGTGCCTGGAGTAGGACTAGCGGACAAGAGACCCAGTACTTC.

The table lists this clone with a few counts. The chain recombines TRBV29-1 with TRBJ2-1; a possible D gene is TRBD2 (5 bases). CDR1 is SQVTM and CDR2 is ANQGSEA in the germline V gene. The CDR3 has 11 amino acids. Trimming stripped 7 bases from V and 7 bases from J, with 11 bases between. CDR3 sequence: CSAKRENEQFF. Here the CDR3 DNA reads TGCAGCGCCAAGAGGGAAAATGAGCAGTTCTTC.

The rearrangement uses TRBV13 and TRBJ1-2, with D unresolved. This CDR3 has 12 amino acids. The ends were cut back, 5 bases at V and 8 bases at J, with 12 bases in the middle. Germline V lookup: CDR1 PRHDT, CDR2 FYEKMQ (reference sequence). The CDR3 loop reads CASSIGSVGYTF. CDR3 DNA: TGTGCCAGCAGCATCGGGAGCGTCGGCTACACCTTC.

Concerning this clone: The CDR3 does not end in the conserved phenylalanine or tryptophan, so this is likely a read error. This rearrangement joins TRBV29-1 to TRBJ1-1; D is possibly TRBD1 (6 bases). Germline V gives CDR1 SQVTM, CDR2 ANQGSEA. Trimming removed 5 bases at V and 5 bases at J, with 12 bases between. The CDR3 contains 12 residues. The CDR3 region has the DNA TGCAGCGTTCTTTTAGGGGGAACTGAAGCTTTCCTT. Residues: CSVLLGGTEAFL.

The chain recombines TRBV29-1 with TRBJ2-3; D gene ambiguous. CDR3 length equals 11 residues. Between the trimmed V and J ends, which lost 3 bases and 14 bases, there was a span of 15 bases. The germline V gene encodes CDR1 SQVTM and CDR2 ANQGSEA. The CDR3: CSVEKDGTWYF. The CDR3 bases are TGCAGCGTTGAGAAGGACGGAACATGGTATTTT.

V is TRBV29-1 and J is TRBJ1-6; D possibly corresponds to TRBD1 (5 bases). Germline CDR1 reads SQVTM; CDR2 reads ANQGSEA. The CDR3 runs to 12 residues. Trimming cost V 5 bases and J 9 bases, with 11 bases left between them. The CDR3 region is CSVKQVFSPLHF. DNA of the CDR3: TGCAGCGTTAAACAGGTCTTTTCACCCCTCCACTTT.